This record looks at one T cell receptor beta chain sequence and its context. What it binds is not known. The record originates from a study of cytomegalovirus exposure and HLA in healthy donors. Overall study findings and caveats: The listing of approximately 160 TCR beta chains classed them as cytomegalovirus-associated. Across donors, most TCRs were seen rarely, yet some public ones were widespread.

With 3 bases clipped from V and 5 bases from J, the junction kept 10 bases outside the gene matches. This CDR3 has 16 residues. CDR1 is SGHKS, CDR2 YYEKEE, per germline (reference sequence). Using immunoSEQ multiplex PCR, the repertoire was profiled, and TCRdb retains in-frame clones only, with some absent. The sample contains about 140,000 clones, about nine tenths of which appear only once. Input material: PBMCs. This clonotype originated in a man between 18 and 29 years old in good health and CMV-seronegative. The chain recombines TRBV5-5 with TRBJ1-2; 10 positions match TRBD1. DNA of the CDR3: TGTGCCAGCAGCTGGACCGGGACAGGGGCCCAATATGGCTACACCTTC. This codes for CASSWTGTGAQYGYTF.